This T cell receptor (beta chain) was observed in a study of CD8+ T cells in alopecia areata. About the research overall: Treated patients were dosed with oral tofacitinib, taking 5 to 10 mg twice daily. It was 6 to 18 months of tofacitinib, and then there were 6 months off drug. General observations from the study: It was lesional scalp, especially alopecia totalis/universalis, that showed higher clonality than normal scalp.

Peripheral blood samples and lesional scalp punch biopsies were obtained from alopecia areata patients. The trim removed 5 bases at V and 3 bases at J, leaving 10 bases unmatched. Germline values: CDR1 GTSNPN, CDR2 SVGIG (reference sequence). This CDR3 contains 15 residues. Reverse transcription of extracted RNA yielded cDNA, which provided the sequencing template. Using immunoSEQ multiplex PCR, the repertoire was profiled, and TCRdb retains in-frame clones only, with some absent. The repertoire holds roughly 65,000 clones, with 45% to 55% as singletons. About this clone: What it binds is unknown.

This specimen was CD8+ T cells sorted from blood, taken at week 0. The receptor comes from a human donor with alopecia areata. The chain links TRBV30 to TRBJ2-7; TRBD1 matches at 10 bases. This chain's CDR3 is CAWELGRTGGYEQYF. The CDR3 DNA follows: TGTGCCTGGGAGCTGGGTCGGACAGGGGGCTACGAGCAGTACTTC.